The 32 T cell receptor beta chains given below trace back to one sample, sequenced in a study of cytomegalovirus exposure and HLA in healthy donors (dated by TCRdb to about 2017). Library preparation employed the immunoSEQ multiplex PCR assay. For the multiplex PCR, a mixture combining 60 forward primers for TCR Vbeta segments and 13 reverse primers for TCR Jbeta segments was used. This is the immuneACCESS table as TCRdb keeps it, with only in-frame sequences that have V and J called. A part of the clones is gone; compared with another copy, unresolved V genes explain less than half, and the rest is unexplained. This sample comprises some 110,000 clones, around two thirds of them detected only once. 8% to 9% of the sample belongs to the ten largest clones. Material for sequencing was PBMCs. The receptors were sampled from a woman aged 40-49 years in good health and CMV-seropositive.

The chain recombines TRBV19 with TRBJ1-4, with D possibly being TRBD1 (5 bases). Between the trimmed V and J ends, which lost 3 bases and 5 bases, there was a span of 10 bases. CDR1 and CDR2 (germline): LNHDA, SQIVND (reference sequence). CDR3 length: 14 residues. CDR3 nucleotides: TGTGCCAGTAGTATCGGGGGAAACAATGAAAAACTGTTTTTT. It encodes CASSIGGNNEKLFF.

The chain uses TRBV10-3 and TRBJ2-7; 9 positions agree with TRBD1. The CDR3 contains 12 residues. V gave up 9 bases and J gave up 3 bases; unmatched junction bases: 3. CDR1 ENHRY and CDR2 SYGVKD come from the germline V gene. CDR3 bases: TGTGCCATTAGGACAGGGGACTACGAGCAGTACTTC. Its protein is CAIRTGDYEQYF.

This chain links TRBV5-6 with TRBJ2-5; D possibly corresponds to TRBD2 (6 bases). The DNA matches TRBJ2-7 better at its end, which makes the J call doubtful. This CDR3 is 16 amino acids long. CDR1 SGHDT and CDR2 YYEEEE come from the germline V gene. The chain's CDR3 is CASSFYPGPRGNEQYF. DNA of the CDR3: TGTGCCAGCAGCTTTTATCCGGGACCCCGGGGGAACGAGCAGTACTTC.

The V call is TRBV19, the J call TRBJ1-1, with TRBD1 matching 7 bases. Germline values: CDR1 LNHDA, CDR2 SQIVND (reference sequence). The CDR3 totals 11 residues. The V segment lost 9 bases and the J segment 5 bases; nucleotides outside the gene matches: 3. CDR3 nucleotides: TGTGCCAGCCTGACAGGGACTGAAGCTTTCTTT. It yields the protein CASLTGTEAFF.

CDR3 protein: CASSGTSGTYEQYF. The CDR3 DNA reads TGTGCCAGCAGCGGAACTAGCGGAACCTACGAGCAGTACTTC. This chain uses TRBV11-2 with TRBJ2-7, with 8 bases identical to TRBD2. There are 14 residues in the CDR3. Germline V CDR1 and CDR2: SGHAT, FQNNGV. V trimming: 5 bases; J trimming: 2 bases; junction bases outside the gene matches: 5.

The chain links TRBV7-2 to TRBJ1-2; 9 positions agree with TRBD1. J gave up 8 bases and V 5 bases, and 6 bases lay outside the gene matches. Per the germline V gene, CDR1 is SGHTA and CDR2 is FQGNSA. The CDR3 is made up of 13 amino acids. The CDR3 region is CASSRGDRAGYTF. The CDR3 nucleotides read TGTGCCAGCAGCCGAGGGGACAGGGCCGGCTACACCTTC.

As DNA, the CDR3 is TGCGCCAGCAACGACGGGCGGGACACCGGGGAGCTGTTTTTT. Residues: CASNDGRDTGELFF. J is TRBJ2-2 and V is TRBV5-1, with D possibly TRBD2 on 5 matching bases. Trimming took 6 bases from V and 3 from J, leaving 12 bases between them. There are 14 residues in the CDR3. Looked up from germline, CDR1 is SGHRS and CDR2 is YFSETQ.

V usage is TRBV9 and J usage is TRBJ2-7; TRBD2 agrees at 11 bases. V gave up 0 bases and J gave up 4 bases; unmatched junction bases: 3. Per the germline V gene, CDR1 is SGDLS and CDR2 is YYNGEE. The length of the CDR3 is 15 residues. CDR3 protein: CASSVDPSGRYEQYF. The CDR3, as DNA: TGTGCCAGCAGCGTAGACCCTAGCGGGAGGTACGAGCAGTACTTC.

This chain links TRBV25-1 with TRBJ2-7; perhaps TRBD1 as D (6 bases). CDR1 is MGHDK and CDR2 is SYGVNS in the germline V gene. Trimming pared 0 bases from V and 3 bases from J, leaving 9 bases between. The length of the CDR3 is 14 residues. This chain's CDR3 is CASSEYPDSYEQYF. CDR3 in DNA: TGTGCCAGCAGTGAATACCCGGACAGCTACGAGCAGTACTTC.

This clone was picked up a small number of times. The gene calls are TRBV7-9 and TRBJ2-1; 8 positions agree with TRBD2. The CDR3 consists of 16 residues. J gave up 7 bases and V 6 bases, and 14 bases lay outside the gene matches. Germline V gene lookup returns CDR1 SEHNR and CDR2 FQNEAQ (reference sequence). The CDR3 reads CASREKRAGGRNEQFF. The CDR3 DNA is TGTGCCAGCAGAGAAAAAAGGGCGGGAGGACGGAATGAGCAGTTCTTC.

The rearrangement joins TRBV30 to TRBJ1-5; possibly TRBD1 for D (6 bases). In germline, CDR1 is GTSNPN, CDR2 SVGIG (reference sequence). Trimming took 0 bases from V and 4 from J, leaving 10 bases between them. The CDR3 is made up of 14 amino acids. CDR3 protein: CAWSVQGGNQPQHF. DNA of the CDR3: TGTGCCTGGAGTGTACAGGGAGGGAATCAGCCCCAGCATTTT. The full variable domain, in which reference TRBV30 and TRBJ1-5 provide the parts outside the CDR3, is SQTIHQWPATLVQPVGSPLSLECTVEGTSNPNLYWYRQAAGRGLQLLFYSVGIGQISSEVPQNLSASRPQDRQFILSSKKLLLSDSGFYLCAWSVQGGNQPQHFGDGTRLSIL.

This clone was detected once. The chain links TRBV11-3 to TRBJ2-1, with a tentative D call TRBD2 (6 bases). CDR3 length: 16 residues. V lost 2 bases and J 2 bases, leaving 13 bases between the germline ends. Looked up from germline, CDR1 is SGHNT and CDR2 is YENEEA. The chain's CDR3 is CASSLTSGDPYNEQFF. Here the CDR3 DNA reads TGTGCCAGCAGCTTAACGTCGGGAGATCCCTACAATGAGCAGTTCTTC.

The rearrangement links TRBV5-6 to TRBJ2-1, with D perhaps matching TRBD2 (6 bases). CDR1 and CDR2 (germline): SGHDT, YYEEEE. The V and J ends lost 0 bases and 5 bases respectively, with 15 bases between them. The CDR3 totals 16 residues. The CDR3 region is CASSLALGLGNNEQFF. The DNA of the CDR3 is TGTGCCAGCAGCTTGGCCTTGGGACTGGGAAACAATGAGCAGTTCTTC.

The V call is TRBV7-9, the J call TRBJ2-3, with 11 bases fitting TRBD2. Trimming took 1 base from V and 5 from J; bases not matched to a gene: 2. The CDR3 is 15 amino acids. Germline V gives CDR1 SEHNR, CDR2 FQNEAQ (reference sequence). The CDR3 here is CASSLVAGGRDTQYF. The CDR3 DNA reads TGTGCCAGCAGCTTAGTAGCGGGGGGGCGAGATACGCAGTATTTT.

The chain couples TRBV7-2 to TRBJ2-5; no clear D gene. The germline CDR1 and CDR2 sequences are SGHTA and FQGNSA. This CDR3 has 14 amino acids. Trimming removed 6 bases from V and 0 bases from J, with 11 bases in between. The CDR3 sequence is CASRASLYQETQYF. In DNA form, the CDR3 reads TGTGCCAGCAGGGCTTCTCTGTACCAAGAGACCCAGTACTTC.

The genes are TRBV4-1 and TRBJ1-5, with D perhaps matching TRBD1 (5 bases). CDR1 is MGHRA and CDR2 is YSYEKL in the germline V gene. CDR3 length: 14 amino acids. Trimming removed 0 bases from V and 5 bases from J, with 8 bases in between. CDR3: CASSQDVRDQPQHF. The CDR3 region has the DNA TGCGCCAGCAGCCAAGACGTCAGGGATCAGCCCCAGCATTTT.

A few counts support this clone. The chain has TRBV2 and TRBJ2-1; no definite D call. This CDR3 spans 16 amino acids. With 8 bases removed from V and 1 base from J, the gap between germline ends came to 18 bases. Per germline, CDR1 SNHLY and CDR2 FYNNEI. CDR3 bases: TGTGCCAGCTCCTTAGAGAGATCATCTTCCTACAATGAGCAGTTCTTC. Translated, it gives CASSLERSSSYNEQFF.

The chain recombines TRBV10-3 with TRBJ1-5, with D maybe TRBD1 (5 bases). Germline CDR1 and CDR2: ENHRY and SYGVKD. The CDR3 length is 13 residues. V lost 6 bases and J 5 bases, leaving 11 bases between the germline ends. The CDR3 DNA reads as TGTGCCATCAGAGACAGTACAGATCAGCCCCAGCATTTT. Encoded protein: CAIRDSTDQPQHF.

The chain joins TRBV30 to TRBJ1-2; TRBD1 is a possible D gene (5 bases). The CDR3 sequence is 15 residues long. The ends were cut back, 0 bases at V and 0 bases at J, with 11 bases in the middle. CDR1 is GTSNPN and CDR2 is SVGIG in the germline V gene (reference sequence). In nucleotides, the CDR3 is TGTGCCTGGAGTGTAGCGGGACTTGCTAACTATGGCTACACCTTC. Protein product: CAWSVAGLANYGYTF.

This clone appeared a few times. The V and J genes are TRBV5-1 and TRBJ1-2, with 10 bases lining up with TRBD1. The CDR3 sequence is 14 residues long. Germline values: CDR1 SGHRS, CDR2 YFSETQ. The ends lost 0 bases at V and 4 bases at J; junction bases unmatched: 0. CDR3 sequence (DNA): TGCGCCAGCAGCTTGGGGACAGGGGGCTATGGCTACACCTTC. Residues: CASSLGTGGYGYTF.

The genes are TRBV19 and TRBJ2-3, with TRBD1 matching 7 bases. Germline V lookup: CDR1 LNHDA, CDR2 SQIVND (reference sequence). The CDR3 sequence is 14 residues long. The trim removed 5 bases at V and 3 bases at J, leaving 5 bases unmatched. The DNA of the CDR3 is TGTGCCAGTAGTCGGACAGGCTCGACAGATACGCAGTATTTT. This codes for CASSRTGSTDTQYF.

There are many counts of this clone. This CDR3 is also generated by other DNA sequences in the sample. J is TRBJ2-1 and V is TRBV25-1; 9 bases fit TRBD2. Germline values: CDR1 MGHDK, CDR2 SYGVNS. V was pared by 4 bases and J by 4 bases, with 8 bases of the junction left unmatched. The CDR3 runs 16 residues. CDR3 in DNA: TGTGCCAGCAGTGCTCCGGGGACTAGCCTTTACAATGAGCAGTTCTTC. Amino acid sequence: CASSAPGTSLYNEQFF. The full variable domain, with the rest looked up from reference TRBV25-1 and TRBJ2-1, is EADIYQTPRYLVIGTGKKITLECSQTMGHDKMYWYQQDPGMELHLIHYSYGVNSTEKGDLSSESTVSRIRTEHFPLTLESARPSHTSQYLCASSAPGTSLYNEQFFGPGTRLTVL.

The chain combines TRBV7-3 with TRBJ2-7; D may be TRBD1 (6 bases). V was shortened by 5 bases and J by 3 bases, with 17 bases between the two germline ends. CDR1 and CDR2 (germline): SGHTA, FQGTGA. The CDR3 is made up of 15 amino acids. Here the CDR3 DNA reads TGTGCCAGCAGCATACTACCGGGACAAGACTACGAGCAGTACTTC. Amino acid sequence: CASSILPGQDYEQYF.

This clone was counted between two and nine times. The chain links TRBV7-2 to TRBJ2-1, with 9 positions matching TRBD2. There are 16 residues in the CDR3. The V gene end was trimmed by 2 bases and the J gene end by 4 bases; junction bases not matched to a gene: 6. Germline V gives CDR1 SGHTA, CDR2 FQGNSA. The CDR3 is CASSLSGLAPYNEQFF. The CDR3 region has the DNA TGTGCCAGCAGCTTATCGGGACTAGCTCCATACAATGAGCAGTTCTTC.

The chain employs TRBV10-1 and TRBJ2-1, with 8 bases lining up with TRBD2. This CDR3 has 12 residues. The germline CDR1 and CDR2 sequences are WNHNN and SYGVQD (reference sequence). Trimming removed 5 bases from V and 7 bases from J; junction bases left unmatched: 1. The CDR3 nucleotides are TGCGCCAGCAGTCCTAGCGGGAATGAGCAGTTCTTC. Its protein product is CASSPSGNEQFF.

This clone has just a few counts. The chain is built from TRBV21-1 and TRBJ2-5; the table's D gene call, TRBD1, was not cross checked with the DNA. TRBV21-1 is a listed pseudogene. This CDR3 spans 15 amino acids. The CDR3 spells CASSNEGPRGETQYF. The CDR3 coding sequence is TGTGCCAGCAGCAACGAGGGTCCCAGGGGAGAGACCCAGTACTTC.

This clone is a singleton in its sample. In nucleotides, the CDR3 is TGTGCCAGCAGTTCCGTCCCGGGACAGCGAAGCTCCTACGAGCAGTACTTC. Its protein product is CASSSVPGQRSSYEQYF. The chain couples TRBV28 to TRBJ2-7; 7 bases line up with TRBD1. The CDR3 runs to 17 residues. V trimming: 4 bases; J trimming: 0 bases; junction bases outside the gene matches: 12. Germline-derived CDR1 and CDR2 are MDHEN and SYDVKM.

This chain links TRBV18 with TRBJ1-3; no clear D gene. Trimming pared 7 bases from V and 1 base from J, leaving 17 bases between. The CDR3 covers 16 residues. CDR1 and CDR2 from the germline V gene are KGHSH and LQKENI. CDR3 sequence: CASFDQRGSSGNTIYF. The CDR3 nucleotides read TGTGCCAGCTTCGACCAGAGAGGTTCATCTGGAAACACCATATATTTT.

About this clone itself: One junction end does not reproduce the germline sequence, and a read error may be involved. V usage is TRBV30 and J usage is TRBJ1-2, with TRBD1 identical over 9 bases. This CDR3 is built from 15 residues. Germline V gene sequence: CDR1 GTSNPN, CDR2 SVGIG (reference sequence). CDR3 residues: CAWFPGTGSSYGYPF. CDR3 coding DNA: TGTGCCTGGTTTCCAGGGACAGGGTCTAGCTATGGCTACCCCTTC.

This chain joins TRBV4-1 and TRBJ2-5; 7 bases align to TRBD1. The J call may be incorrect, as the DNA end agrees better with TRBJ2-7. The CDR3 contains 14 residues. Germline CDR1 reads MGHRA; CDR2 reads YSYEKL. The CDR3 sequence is CASSQEPTGNEQYF. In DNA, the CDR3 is TGCGCCAGCAGCCAAGAACCGACAGGGAACGAGCAGTACTTC.

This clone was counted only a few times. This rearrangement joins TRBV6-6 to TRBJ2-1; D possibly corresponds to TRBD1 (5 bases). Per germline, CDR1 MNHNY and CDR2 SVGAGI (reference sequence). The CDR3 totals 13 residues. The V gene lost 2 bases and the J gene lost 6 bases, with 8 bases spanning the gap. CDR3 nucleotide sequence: TGTGCCAGCAGTTACAAGGGGATCAATGAGCAGTTCTTC. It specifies CASSYKGINEQFF.

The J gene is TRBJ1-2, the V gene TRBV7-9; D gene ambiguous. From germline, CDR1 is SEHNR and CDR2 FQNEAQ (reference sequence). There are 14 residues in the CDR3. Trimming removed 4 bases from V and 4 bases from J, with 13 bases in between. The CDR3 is CASSSDSWAYGYTF. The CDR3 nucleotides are TGTGCCAGCAGCTCGGACTCCTGGGCCTATGGCTACACCTTC.